The 32 T cell receptor beta chains given below trace back to one sample, sequenced in a study of shared clonotypes between healthy human individuals (dated by TCRdb to about 2020). The method behind the library was the immunoSEQ multiplex PCR assay. Here the immuneACCESS table is served through TCRdb, limited to in-frame sequences with V and J called. Missing clones are a known gap in these copies; in checked studies unresolved V genes cover under half, and the rest lacks a known reason. The sample table records 2 million to 2.5 million clones; 90% to 96% of these occur just once. The ten largest clones represent 0.13% of the sample. Material for sequencing was naive CD4+ T cells sorted from blood. The intended sense of this specimen's cell subset or site label: CD45RA+ positively selected. Source of these receptors: a young man in good health.

Only one count was recorded for this clone. One junction end does not reproduce the germline sequence, and a read error may be involved. V gene TRBV6-1 combines with J gene TRBJ2-3; 9 bases are a match to TRBD1. Germline-derived CDR1 and CDR2 are MNHNS and SASEGT. The CDR3 consists of 16 residues. The CDR3 DNA is TGTGCCAGCAGAGAAGCCGGGACAGGGAGGGCAGATACGCAGTATTTT. It encodes CASREAGTGRADTQYF.

The rearrangement uses TRBV30 and TRBJ2-3, with 11 positions matching TRBD2. This CDR3 comprises 12 residues. In germline, CDR1 is GTSNPN, CDR2 SVGIG (reference sequence). CDR3 protein: CASGGAADTQYF. In DNA, the CDR3 is TGTGCTAGCGGGGGGGCCGCCGATACGCAGTATTTT.

The chain has TRBV5-6 and TRBJ2-1; TRBD1 matches at 7 bases. The CDR3 runs 15 residues. V shed 4 bases, J shed 4 bases, and the junction held 8 bases outside the gene matches. Germline V CDR1 and CDR2: SGHDT, YYEEEE. The CDR3 region is CASSGLGGTYNEQFF. CDR3 in DNA: TGTGCCAGCAGCGGCCTAGGGGGCACATACAATGAGCAGTTCTTC.

V usage is TRBV19 and J usage is TRBJ2-5, with no clear D. The CDR3 sequence is 11 residues long. Trimming took 8 bases from V and 5 from J, leaving 9 bases between them. Germline assignment: CDR1 LNHDA and CDR2 SQIVND (reference sequence). The CDR3 coding sequence is TGTGCCAGTGGTTTGGTGGAGACCCAGTACTTC. Protein sequence: CASGLVETQYF.

In the case of this clone: A read error may explain this, as a much larger clone is one base away. The identical CDR3 is also encoded by other nucleotide sequences in the sample. The rearrangement links TRBV6-5 to TRBJ2-6; D is uncertain. CDR3 length equals 13 residues. Germline V gives CDR1 MNHEY, CDR2 SVGAGI. The CDR3 is CASSYSGANVLTF. The CDR3 region has the DNA TGTGCCAGCAGCTACTCTGGGGCCAACGTCCTGACTTTC.

V is TRBV7-2 and J is TRBJ2-4; either TRBD1 or TRBD2 may supply D (7 bases each). Trimming removed 5 bases from V and 3 bases from J, with 26 bases in between. The CDR3 is made up of 19 amino acids. From germline, CDR1 is SGHTA and CDR2 FQGNSA. The CDR3 DNA reads TGTGCCAGCAGCCCAGAGGGCAGGGGGGGCCCCCTAGTCAAAAACATTCAGTACTTC. It is translated as CASSPEGRGGPLVKNIQYF.

The rearrangement joins TRBV7-2 to TRBJ2-5; possible D gene TRBD2, 5 bases. Germline loops: CDR1 SGHTA, CDR2 FQGNSA. The V gene lost 0 bases and the J gene lost 5 bases, with 19 bases spanning the gap. The CDR3 spans 17 residues. The CDR3: CASSLAPSTGLRETQYF. The CDR3 nucleotides are TGTGCCAGCAGCTTAGCCCCTTCGACGGGGTTGAGGGAGACCCAGTACTTC.

V usage is TRBV6-5 and J usage is TRBJ2-7, with 14 bases lining up with TRBD2. Germline V gene sequence: CDR1 MNHEY, CDR2 SVGAGI. The junction had 10 bases not matched to a gene; V was cut back by 6 bases and J by 12 bases. This CDR3 contains 14 residues. The CDR3 region is CASSPGLAGGVGYF. In DNA form, the CDR3 reads TGTGCCAGCAGCCCAGGACTAGCGGGAGGAGTAGGGTACTTC.

This clone was counted a single time. The rearrangement joins TRBV10-3 to TRBJ2-7, with a tentative D call TRBD1 (5 bases). The germline gives CDR1 ENHRY, CDR2 SYGVKD. The CDR3 contains 15 residues. The CDR3: CATKSRAEYSYEQYF. CDR3 nucleotide sequence: TGTGCGACCAAGTCCAGGGCGGAATACTCCTACGAGCAGTACTTC.

The chain employs TRBV28 and TRBJ2-7; maybe TRBD2 (5 bases). The CDR3 runs to 16 residues. The V gene's germline CDR1 is MDHEN and CDR2 SYDVKM. V was cut by 2 bases and J by 0 bases, with 14 bases left in between. The CDR3 DNA is TGTGCCAGCAGTTTACAAAAAGGACTTAGCTCCTACGAGCAGTACTTC. Translating it yields CASSLQKGLSSYEQYF.

This clone has a single count. The V and J genes are TRBV5-1 and TRBJ1-6; D not resolved. V was cut by 0 bases and J by 0 bases, with 10 bases left in between. CDR1 is SGHRS, CDR2 YFSETQ, per germline. This CDR3 spans 17 amino acids. The CDR3 coding sequence is TGCGCCAGCAGCTTGGAAGGCCAAAGCTCCTATAATTCACCCCTCCACTTT. Its protein product is CASSLEGQSSYNSPLHF.

On this clone itself: This same CDR3 is encoded by further DNA sequences in the sample. The chain couples TRBV7-2 to TRBJ1-1; D unresolved. The germline gives CDR1 SGHTA, CDR2 FQGNSA. Trimming shortened V by 5 bases and J by 1 base, and 8 bases separated the two germline ends. The CDR3 has 13 amino acids. The CDR3 DNA reads as TGTGCCAGCAGCAATACACGGAACACTGAAGCTTTCTTT. Translation gives CASSNTRNTEAFF.

The chain employs TRBV7-9 and TRBJ2-4, with TRBD2 matching 7 bases. Trimming at V came to 0 bases and at J to 9 bases, leaving 8 bases not matched to a gene. The germline CDR1 and CDR2 sequences are SEHNR and FQNEAQ (reference sequence). This CDR3 spans 15 amino acids. The DNA of the CDR3 is TGTGCCAGCAGCTTAGCGCTAGCGGCCGGAGGCATTCAGTACTTC. This codes for CASSLALAAGGIQYF.

This clone was detected a few times. The chain combines TRBV25-1 with TRBJ2-5; D is perhaps TRBD2 (7 bases). V was clipped by 3 bases and J by 4 bases, with 12 bases between them. The germline CDR1 and CDR2 sequences are MGHDK and SYGVNS. The CDR3 covers 14 residues. The CDR3 DNA follows: TGTGCCAGCAGTGAGGTTCGGGGGGCAGAGACCCAGTACTTC. It encodes CASSEVRGAETQYF.

The rearrangement uses TRBV10-1 and TRBJ2-7; TRBD1 matches 8 bases. CDR1 is WNHNN and CDR2 is SYGVQD in the germline V gene (reference sequence). The V segment lost 9 bases and the J segment 4 bases; nucleotides outside the gene matches: 11. This CDR3 has 14 residues. CDR3 sequence reads: CASSDRGTLYEQYF. CDR3 DNA sequence: TGCGCCAGTTCCGACAGGGGAACTTTATACGAGCAGTACTTC.

For the CDR3, the DNA is TGTGCCAGCAGGGGGACTAGCGGCTCCCCACACTCCTACAATGAGCAGTTCTTC. Protein product: CASRGTSGSPHSYNEQFF. The chain uses TRBV11-2 and TRBJ2-1; 11 nucleotides agree with TRBD2. Germline assignment: CDR1 SGHAT and CDR2 FQNNGV. With V trimmed by 6 bases and J by 0 bases, 10 bases remained unmatched. The CDR3 loop spans 18 amino acids.

This chain joins TRBV28 and TRBJ1-1, with D hard to call. The CDR3 is 13 amino acids. Trimming removed 6 bases from V and 1 base from J, with 9 bases in between. Germline-derived CDR1 and CDR2 are MDHEN and SYDVKM. Written as DNA, the CDR3 is TGTGCCAGCAGCCCTCCAGGGAACACTGAAGCTTTCTTT. Protein product: CASSPPGNTEAFF.

V gene TRBV6-5 combines with J gene TRBJ2-2, with D possibly called TRBD1 or TRBD2 (6 bases each). The CDR3 has 14 residues. V gave up 8 bases and J gave up 4 bases, with 14 bases separating them. Germline V gives CDR1 MNHEY, CDR2 SVGAGI. Here the CDR3 DNA reads TGTGCCAGCGGAGGGGGGCGGGGCACCGGGGAGCTGTTTTTT. Protein sequence: CASGGGRGTGELFF.

The CDR3 DNA sequence: TGTGCCAGCAGCCCTGATAGGGGCGGTATTACCTACGAGCAGTACTTC. This translates into CASSPDRGGITYEQYF. This chain connects TRBV21-1 to TRBJ2-7; no DNA check was done on the table's D call, TRBD1. TRBV21-1 is marked as a pseudogene. The CDR3 spans 16 residues.

V and J are TRBV4-3 and TRBJ1-2; no definite D call. Per the germline V gene, CDR1 is LGHNA and CDR2 is YSLEER. The ends were cut back, 2 bases at V and 0 bases at J, with 10 bases in the middle. CDR3 length: 15 amino acids. The CDR3 here is CASSQLGGSNYGYTF. The CDR3 DNA is TGCGCCAGCAGCCAATTGGGAGGGTCTAACTATGGCTACACCTTC.

The gene calls are TRBV11-2 and TRBJ2-5, with TRBD1 as a possible D gene (6 bases). Between the trimmed V and J ends, which lost 1 base and 7 bases, there was a span of 13 bases. This CDR3 has 14 residues. Germline V gene sequence: CDR1 SGHAT, CDR2 FQNNGV. CDR3 amino acids: CASSLATGFGTQYF. CDR3 nucleotides: TGTGCCAGCAGCTTAGCCACAGGGTTCGGGACCCAGTACTTC.

The chain combines TRBV2 with TRBJ1-5; D unclear. Looked up from germline, CDR1 is SNHLY and CDR2 is FYNNEI. Between the trimmed V and J ends, which lost 6 bases and 2 bases, there was a span of 11 bases. This CDR3 region has 14 residues. This chain's CDR3 is CASRSEDGNQPQHF. In DNA, the CDR3 is TGTGCCAGCAGATCCGAGGACGGCAATCAGCCCCAGCATTTT. Filled out from reference TRBV2 and TRBJ1-5, the complete variable domain reads EPEVTQTPSHQVTQMGQEVILRCVPISNHLYFYWYRQILGQKVEFLVSFYNNEISEKSEIFDDQFSVERPDGSNFTLKIRSTKLEDSAMYFCASRSEDGNQPQHFGDGTRLSIL.

The V call is TRBV5-1, the J call TRBJ2-3; 10 nucleotides agree with TRBD1. V dropped 4 bases and J dropped 6; count of bases not matched to a gene: 11. CDR1 and CDR2 (germline): SGHRS, YFSETQ. The CDR3 length is 16 residues. This CDR3 reads CASSAPGTGVKDTQYF. DNA for the CDR3: TGCGCCAGCAGCGCCCCCGGGACAGGGGTGAAGGATACGCAGTATTTT. Looking up the rest from reference TRBV5-1 and TRBJ2-3 gives the full variable domain: KAGVTQTPRYLIKTRGQQVTLSCSPISGHRSVSWYQQTPGQGLQFLFEYFSETQRNKGNFPGRFSGRQFSNSRSEMNVSTLELGDSALYLCASSAPGTGVKDTQYFGPGTRLTVL.

Comments on this clone: A read error may produce the germline difference seen at one junction end. The chain joins TRBV7-7 to TRBJ2-1, with D maybe TRBD1 (6 bases). The CDR3 covers 13 residues. Germline V gives CDR1 SSHAT, CDR2 FNYEAQ (reference sequence). Here the CDR3 reads CASSRDRQGEQFF. CDR3 DNA: TGTGCTAGCAGTCGCGACAGGCAAGGGGAGCAGTTCTTC.

This CDR3 reads CASSFWASGNTGELFF. The CDR3 DNA sequence: TGTGCCAGCAGCTTCTGGGCTAGCGGGAACACCGGGGAGCTGTTTTTT. The chain employs TRBV13 and TRBJ2-2; 7 bases are a match to TRBD2. Germline values: CDR1 PRHDT, CDR2 FYEKMQ (reference sequence). The trim removed 3 bases at V and 1 base at J, leaving 5 bases unmatched. This CDR3 contains 16 residues. Supplemented by reference TRBV13 and TRBJ2-2, the full variable domain reads AAGVIQSPRHLIKEKRETATLKCYPIPRHDTVYWYQQGPGQDPQFLISFYEKMQSDKGSIPDRFSAQQFSDYHSELNMSSLELGDSALYFCASSFWASGNTGELFFGEGSRLTVL.

The chain recombines TRBV28 with TRBJ1-4; the D gene is possibly TRBD1 (5 bases). The ends were cut back, 2 bases at V and 8 bases at J, with 18 bases in the middle. Germline CDR1 reads MDHEN; CDR2 reads SYDVKM. CDR3 length equals 16 residues. In DNA form, the CDR3 reads TGTGCCAGCAGTTTACCCACAGGTGGGGCGCGGGAAAAACTGTTTTTT. This translates into CASSLPTGGAREKLFF. The full variable domain, its missing parts supplied by reference TRBV28 and TRBJ1-4, is DVKVTQSSRYLVKRTGEKVFLECVQDMDHENMFWYRQDPGLGLRLIYFSYDVKMKEKGDIPEGYSVSREKKERFSLILESASTNQTSMYLCASSLPTGGAREKLFFGSGTQLSVL.

This chain links TRBV6-4 with TRBJ1-1; D remains unclear. CDR3 length: 14 amino acids. Trimming removed 6 bases at V and 1 base at J, with 12 bases between. CDR1 and CDR2 from the germline V gene are MRHNA and SNTAGT. The CDR3 region has the DNA TGTGCCAGCAGGGGAACACACCAGAACACTGAAGCTTTCTTT. Protein: CASRGTHQNTEAFF.

The J gene is TRBJ2-2, the V gene TRBV5-4, with D unclear. This CDR3 spans 17 amino acids. The V gene's germline CDR1 is SGHNT and CDR2 YYREEE (reference sequence). The ends were cut back, 4 bases at V and 2 bases at J, with 18 bases in the middle. The CDR3 DNA is TGTGCCAGCAGCCCGGAAGGACGAGGCCATAACACCGGGGAGCTGTTTTTT. As protein: CASSPEGRGHNTGELFF.

V gene TRBV14 combines with J gene TRBJ1-1; D may be TRBD1 (6 bases). Trimming removed 4 bases at V and 4 bases at J, with 22 bases between. This CDR3 has 17 amino acids. Germline CDR1 is SGHDN and CDR2 is FVKESK. The CDR3 reads CASSPVGYRDHGTEAFF. The CDR3 region has the DNA TGTGCCAGCAGCCCCGTTGGATACAGGGATCATGGCACTGAAGCTTTCTTT.

The V and J genes are TRBV2 and TRBJ1-5, with D possibly being TRBD1 (5 bases). The V end lost 6 bases, the J end lost 11 bases, and 17 bases lay between the germline ends. CDR1 and CDR2 (germline): SNHLY, FYNNEI. The CDR3 consists of 13 residues. CDR3 nucleotide sequence: TGTGCCAGCAGCCTCGCCCCGAGGGGAGCCCAGCATTTT. This sequence encodes CASSLAPRGAQHF.

V usage is TRBV7-2 and J usage is TRBJ1-5; 8 bases are a match to TRBD1. J lost 7 bases, V lost 5 bases, and 7 bases had no gene match. The germline V gene encodes CDR1 SGHTA and CDR2 FQGNSA. The CDR3 has 14 residues. The CDR3 bases are TGTGCCAGCAGCCCCCAGGGACAGGCCCAGCCCCAGCATTTT. Amino acids: CASSPQGQAQPQHF.

The chain has TRBV21-1 and TRBJ2-7. TRBV21-1 constitutes a pseudogene. The CDR3 is made up of 14 amino acids. The chain's CDR3 is CASSKGPGSHEQYF. CDR3 nucleotides: TGTGCCAGCAGCAAAGGCCCAGGGAGCCACGAGCAGTACTTC.